This T cell receptor (beta chain) was sequenced in a study of blood T cell repertoires in COVID-19. The CDR3 length is 14 residues. V lost 0 bases, J lost 5 bases, and 11 bases lay in between. Germline V gene lookup returns CDR1 SGHRS and CDR2 YFSETQ. This clone showed up just once. The data were produced by immunoSEQ multiplex PCR, yet TCRdb's version contains in-frame clones alone and is incomplete. This table has over 80,000 clones, roughly 86% appearing once. Sequencing input: peripheral blood. This sequence joins TRBV5-1 and TRBJ2-5; D gene unclear. The source of this sequence is a man aged 45-60 years with acute or convalescent COVID-19. The DNA of the CDR3 is TGCGCCAGCAGCTTGGACAGTACTTTTGAGACCCAGTACTTC. Translating it yields CASSLDSTFETQYF.